This T cell receptor (beta chain) was sequenced for a study of blood T cell repertoires in COVID-19. About the research overall: Some COVID-19 samples were acute and others convalescent; all came from the United States, Italy and Spain.

Source study methods: The authors estimated nucleated cell counts from reference gene primer amplification. Assay used: immunoSEQ multiplex PCR; TCRdb lists only in-frame clones, some missing. The V and J calls and clone size are taken from that table; D and trimming were inferred from the DNA. In the table there are some 220,000 clones, roughly 82% of which are singletons. The TCR sequence derives from a middle-aged man with active or convalescent COVID-19. Sequencing was performed on peripheral blood.

The CDR3 region is CASSLSRGGQPQHF. In DNA, the CDR3 is TGTGCCAGCAGCTTAAGTAGGGGAGGACAGCCCCAGCATTTT. The chain couples TRBV7-2 to TRBJ1-5; tentatively, D is TRBD1 (5 bases). The CDR3 loop spans 14 amino acids. Trimming removed 2 bases from V and 7 bases from J, with 12 bases in between. The germline CDR1 and CDR2 sequences are SGHTA and FQGNSA.